This record concerns one T cell receptor (beta chain) sequence. Sequencing used immunoSEQ multiplex PCR; TCRdb keeps in-frame clones, though not all of them. The repertoire consists of about 2 million clones, with approximately 95% occurring once and the leading ten covering 0.1% to 0.15%. Germline assignment: CDR1 LNHDA and CDR2 SQIVND (reference sequence). Between the trimmed V and J ends, which lost 10 bases and 2 bases, there was a span of 18 bases. CDR3 length: 15 residues. This entry belongs to a study of shared clonotypes between healthy human individuals. The sample consisted of naive CD4+ T cells sorted from blood. The subset here: CD45RA+ positively selected. The receptor's source is a man between 18 and 35 years old in good health. V is TRBV19 and J is TRBJ1-5; D might be TRBD1 (5 bases). CDR3 sequence: CATTAQGQRNQPQHF. The CDR3 nucleotides read TGTGCCACCACGGCCCAGGGTCAGCGCAATCAGCCCCAGCATTTT.